This T cell receptor beta chain comes out of a study of Graves' ophthalmopathy and Graves' hyperthyroidism. As diagnostic evidence, clinical symptoms, serum thyroxine, TRAb, thyroid ultrasound and orbital computed tomography were relied upon. PBMCs were obtained from 10 ml of fresh peripheral blood. RNA transcripts were the source from which TCR beta CDR3 regions were amplified. The workflow started with a first-round RT-PCR run with HTBI primers and then moved on to a second-round multiplex PCR. TCRdb redid the calling of the multiplex PCR reads with MiXCR, one entry per CDR3 protein. The sample records roughly 480,000 distinct CDR3 sequences, 13% to 15% being singletons. The CDR3 loop spans 16 amino acids. Per the germline V gene, CDR1 is SGHRS and CDR2 is YFSETQ. Trimming took 1 base from V and 2 from J; bases not matched to a gene: 6. The table lists this clonotype with many counts. What it binds is not known.

Points from the study as a whole: Most thyroid clonotypes expanded beyond 0.001 frequency were also found in blood.

Input material: blood. The origin of this receptor is a woman in her twenties or thirties with Graves' ophthalmopathy. This sequence joins TRBV5-1 and TRBJ2-5; TRBD1 aligns across 9 bases. CDR3 amino acids: CASSLNRGPVQETQYF. The CDR3 DNA is TGCGCCAGCAGCTTGAACAGGGGGCCGGTACAAGAGACCCAGTACTTC. Full variable domain (outside the CDR3, taken from reference TRBV5-1 and TRBJ2-5): KAGVTQTPRYLIKTRGQQVTLSCSPISGHRSVSWYQQTPGQGLQFLFEYFSETQRNKGNFPGRFSGRQFSNSRSEMNVSTLELGDSALYLCASSLNRGPVQETQYFGPGTRLLVL.